Listed below are T cell receptor beta chains from one sample, sequenced in a study of cytomegalovirus exposure and HLA in healthy donors. This table comes from immunoSEQ multiplex PCR, and its TCRdb copy is limited to in-frame clones, with some not included. In the table there are some 150,000 clones, 65% to 85% of which are singletons. The sequencing sample was made of PBMCs. The receptor set was obtained from a woman aged 25 to 39 in good health and CMV-seropositive. Each CDR3 is given with its conserved first and last residue. The D gene is left open where the match is weak. Size tells how often a clone was seen (once, few, many) or the class of an expanded clone, and some rows leave it out.

TGTGCCAGCAGCCATGGACTAGCCGGGAGCACAGATACGCAGTATTTT	CASSHGLAGSTDTQYF	TRBJ2-3	TRBV7-9	NA	TRBD2
TGCGCCAGCAGCCAAACCCGGGGGGCCACAGATACGCAGTATTTT	CASSQTRGATDTQYF	TRBJ2-3	TRBV5-1	NA	NA
TGCGCCAGCCGACCTGACATGGCAAATCAGCCCCAGCATTTT	CASRPDMANQPQHF	TRBJ1-5	TRBV4-1	NA	NA
TGTGCCAGCAGCCAGGACAGGGGCGATACGCAGTATTTT	CASSQDRGDTQYF	TRBJ2-3	TRBV7-2	once	TRBD1
TGTGCCAGCAGTTACTCCGCGTTCACTGAAGCTTTCTTT	CASSYSAFTEAFF	TRBJ1-1	TRBV6-5	NA	NA
TGTGCCAGCAGTTCCCCCGCGGGGGGGATCGCCGGGGAGCTGTTTTTT	CASSSPAGGIAGELFF	TRBJ2-2	TRBV6-5	NA	TRBD2
TGTGCCAGCAGCCGAGGGGGGGGAGAAGAGACCCAGTACTTC	CASSRGGGEETQYF	TRBJ2-5	TRBV6-5	NA	NA
TGTGCCATCAGTGAGTTGGGTCAGGGTAATCAGCCCCAGCATTTT	CAISELGQGNQPQHF	TRBJ1-5	TRBV10-3	NA	NA
TGTGCCAGCAGCTTGCGGAGTAGTAATGGCTACACCTTC	CASSLRSSNGYTF	TRBJ1-2	TRBV7-2	NA	NA
TGTGCCAGCAGTGAATATTACCTGACAAGAAGTCGTGGCTACACCTTC	CASSEYYLTRSRGYTF	TRBJ1-2	TRBV25-1	NA	NA
TGCGCCAGCAGCTTGAACAGGGTCACAGATACGCAGTATTTT	CASSLNRVTDTQYF	TRBJ2-3	TRBV5-1	NA	NA
TGTGCCAGCAGCAGAAGCATTTTGTTTTCCTCGGATGGCTACACCTTC	CASSRSILFSSDGYTF	TRBJ1-2	TRBV9	NA	NA
TGTGCCAGCAGTTCGGGACTAGCGGGGGGGACCACAAATACGCAGTATTTT	CASSSGLAGGTTNTQYF	TRBJ2-3	TRBV11-3	NA	TRBD2
TGTGCCAGCAGCTTCAACGGGGAGCTGTTTTTT	CASSFNGELFF	TRBJ2-2	TRBV5-8	NA	NA
TGTGCCAGCAGCGGGGGACAGCTGAACACTGAAGCTTTCTTT	CASSGGQLNTEAFF	TRBJ1-1	TRBV7-9	NA	TRBD1
TGTGCCAGCAGCCCGTACGGGACAGGGGGTTACGAGCAGTACTTC	CASSPYGTGGYEQYF	TRBJ2-7	TRBV7-9	NA	TRBD1
TGTGCCAGTAGTATACTCAACGATAGGCAGGAGGTTGCTTTCTTC	CASSILNDRQEVAFF	TRBJ2-1	TRBV19	NA	NA
TGCAGCGTTGAAGAATCCAGGGCGCACAATGAGCAGTTCTTC	CSVEESRAHNEQFF	TRBJ2-1	TRBV29-1	NA	NA
TGTGCCAGCAGCACGGACAGGGGGCGGTTGACGCAGGGAAACACCATATATTTT	CASSTDRGRLTQGNTIYF	TRBJ1-3	TRBV7-9	NA	TRBD1
TGTGCCAGCAGGAAGACACAGGGGGAGAACTATGGCTACACCTTC	CASRKTQGENYGYTF	TRBJ1-2	TRBV2	few	TRBD1
TGCAGTGCCCCACAGGGATATGGCTACACCTTC	CSAPQGYGYTF	TRBJ1-2	TRBV20-1	NA	NA
TGTGCCAGCAGTCCCGCGTTCCAGGGCTACTACAATGAGCAGTTCTTC	CASSPAFQGYYNEQFF	TRBJ2-1	TRBV25-1	NA	NA
TGTGCCAGCAGCTTATGGGCTAGCGGGGGGGAAAATGAGCAGTTCTTC	CASSLWASGGENEQFF	TRBJ2-1	TRBV7-8	NA	TRBD2
TGTGCCAGCAGCGCCGCCCAGCACGGGACAGATACGCAGTATTTT	CASSAAQHGTDTQYF	TRBJ2-3	TRBV5-6	few	NA
TGTGCCAGTAGTATCCTTCTAGCGCCTGAGCAGTTCTTC	CASSILLAPEQFF	TRBJ2-1	TRBV19	NA	NA
TGTGCCAGCAGTGAATCCGGGGGACAGGGGCAGGAGGGCACCTACGAGCAGTACTTC	CASSESGGQGQEGTYEQYF	TRBJ2-7	TRBV6-4	NA	TRBD1
TGCGCCAGCAGCCAGAACCGGGACTATCCTGGCTACACCTTC	CASSQNRDYPGYTF	TRBJ1-2	TRBV4-3	NA	NA
TGTGCCAGCAGCCCCACAGGCCATGGGTCCTACGAGCAGTACTTC	CASSPTGHGSYEQYF	TRBJ2-7	TRBV7-9	NA	NA
TGTGCCAGCAGCCCCGGACTGGATAGCAATCAGCCCCAGCATTTT	CASSPGLDSNQPQHF	TRBJ1-5	TRBV5-4	NA	NA
TGCGCCAGCAGCTTTGCGGGGGGCTCAGAGACCCAGTACTTC	CASSFAGGSETQYF	TRBJ2-5	TRBV5-1	NA	TRBD2
TGTTCCAGCAGCTTCTCGGACTACTATGGCTACACCTTC	CSSSFSDYYGYTF	TRBJ1-2	TRBV7-9	NA	NA
TGTGCCAGCTCGGATGGGACAGTCAGCATGGACACCTTC	CASSDGTVSMDTF	TRBJ1-2	TRBV18	NA	TRBD1
TGTGCCAGCAGTTTATCGACAGGGGGCTATGGCTACACCTTC	CASSLSTGGYGYTF	TRBJ1-2	TRBV27	NA	TRBD1
TGTGCCAGCAGTCAGGTTCGAGATACGCAGTATTTT	CASSQVRDTQYF	TRBJ2-3	TRBV27	NA	NA
TGCGCCAGCAGCCAAGTAGGCAGGGATGGTTCAGACACCTTC	CASSQVGRDGSDTF	TRBJ1-2	TRBV4-1	NA	NA
TGTGCCAGCAGCGCGGCGGGCTACGAGCAGTACTTC	CASSAAGYEQYF	TRBJ2-7	TRBV7-9	NA	NA
TGTGCCAGCAGCCAAGATCTATTTGCTACCTATGGCTACACCTTC	CASSQDLFATYGYTF	TRBJ1-2	TRBV4-2	NA	NA
TGCGCCAGCAGTCAACGGGGAGGGGTCCCCTACGAGCAGTACTTC	CASSQRGGVPYEQYF	TRBJ2-7	TRBV23-1	NA	TRBD2
TGTGCCAGCAGCGTGAGGACAGGAGGGTCCTACGAGCAGTACTTC	CASSVRTGGSYEQYF	TRBJ2-7	TRBV9	NA	NA
TGTGCCAGCAGCCCGCGACGGGATGGTTCACCCCTCCACTTT	CASSPRRDGSPLHF	TRBJ1-6	TRBV7-2	few	NA
TGTGCCAGCAGCCCCAATCAGGGCACAGATACGCAGTATTTT	CASSPNQGTDTQYF	TRBJ2-3	TRBV7-2	once	NA
TGTGCCAGCAGCTCTCCGGGACTAGTTGCGGGGGAGCAGTACTTC	CASSSPGLVAGEQYF	TRBJ2-5	TRBV5-4	NA	TRBD2
TGTGCCAGCAGTTTGATCGGTCCGCGGGCTCAGTACTTC	CASSLIGPRAQYF	TRBJ2-5	TRBV27	NA	NA
TGTGCCAGCAGTGCAGGGAATGGCAATCAGCCCCAGCATTTT	CASSAGNGNQPQHF	TRBJ1-5	TRBV6-1	NA	NA